Following are 20 T cell receptor beta chains from one sample sequenced in a study of T-cell reconstitution after alpha-beta-depleted transplantation in children. Library preparation (for TCRbeta) was performed with unique molecular identifiers. TCRdb itself ran the PCR reads through MiXCR, one entry per CDR3 protein. The sample gives a few hundred thousand distinct CDR3 sequences, 11% of which show up once; nearly 5.5% is in the top ten. The source was PBMCs from the stem cell graft donor, collected from the stem cell graft. The receptors stem from a human donor who donated a stem cell graft to a child with acute myeloid leukemia.

This clonotype was counted many times. The chain combines TRBV7-2 with TRBJ2-3; D call uncertain. The CDR3 is 13 amino acids. CDR1 and CDR2 (germline): SGHTA, FQGNSA. Trimming removed 2 bases at V and 3 bases at J, with 6 bases between. CDR3: CASSLYSTDTQYF. The DNA of the CDR3 is TGTGCCAGCAGCTTATATTCAACAGATACGCAGTATTTT.

This clonotype was seen only a few times. The chain is built from TRBV11-3 and TRBJ2-1, with 10 bases matching TRBD2. Germline values: CDR1 SGHNT, CDR2 YENEEA. The junction had 8 bases not matched to a gene; V was cut back by 5 bases and J by 4 bases. The CDR3 covers 16 residues. CDR3 sequence reads: CASSKRTSGTYNEQFF. CDR3 nucleotide sequence: TGTGCCAGCAGCAAACGGACTAGCGGAACTTACAATGAGCAGTTCTTC.

This clonotype was seen only a few times. The rearrangement uses TRBV7-9 and TRBJ2-1; TRBD2 matches at 9 bases. The length of the CDR3 is 17 residues. The V gene's germline CDR1 is SEHNR and CDR2 FQNEAQ (reference sequence). With 2 bases clipped from V and 6 bases from J, the junction kept 11 bases outside the gene matches. CDR3 in amino acids: CASSLWVTSGGSNEQFF. The CDR3 DNA follows: TGTGCCAGCAGCTTATGGGTCACGAGCGGGGGGAGCAATGAGCAGTTCTTC.

V is TRBV15 and J is TRBJ2-1; D tentatively fits TRBD1 or TRBD2 (5 bases each). Germline CDR1 reads LNHNV; CDR2 reads YYDKDF (reference sequence). Trimming took 5 bases from V and 8 from J, leaving 16 bases between them. The CDR3 consists of 14 residues. The CDR3 DNA reads as TGTGCCACCAGCGTGGGACGGACGTGGGATGAGCAGTTCTTC. Its protein product is CATSVGRTWDEQFF.

This clonotype was detected a few times. This sequence joins TRBV7-6 and TRBJ1-2; no definite D call. CDR3 size: 13 residues. V lost 5 bases to trimming and J lost 4 bases, with 11 bases between them. CDR1 is SGHVS and CDR2 is FNYEAQ in the germline V gene. CDR3: CASSPRLGYGYTF. The CDR3 DNA follows: TGTGCCAGCAGCCCACGGTTGGGCTATGGCTACACCTTC.

This clonotype was observed at least ten times. The J gene is TRBJ2-5, the V gene TRBV7-2, with TRBD2 matching over 7 bases. The CDR3 totals 13 residues. V shed 8 bases and J 5 bases; nucleotides not matched to a gene: 8. The germline V gene encodes CDR1 SGHTA and CDR2 FQGNSA. CDR3 nucleotide sequence: TGTGCCAGCGGGGCGGGAGTACGGGAGACCCAGTACTTC. The encoded protein is CASGAGVRETQYF.

This clonotype appeared a few times. This sequence joins TRBV29-1 and TRBJ2-5; 12 bases map to TRBD1. This CDR3 has 15 amino acids. Germline values: CDR1 SQVTM, CDR2 ANQGSEA. V lost 5 bases to trimming and J lost 5 bases; unmatched junction nucleotides: 9. The CDR3 DNA sequence: TGCAGCGTTCCACTGTGGGGGACAGGGGGCGAGACCCAGTACTTC. Its protein product is CSVPLWGTGGETQYF.

This clonotype has at least ten counts. This sequence joins TRBV5-1 and TRBJ2-1; TRBD2 matches 13 bases. Per the germline V gene, CDR1 is SGHRS and CDR2 is YFSETQ. This CDR3 spans 15 amino acids. The V and J ends lost 2 bases and 10 bases, in that order; junction bases with no gene match: 6. The CDR3 DNA follows: TGCGCCAGCAGCTTAGGACTAGCGGGAGTCGAAGAGCAGTTCTTC. This gives the protein CASSLGLAGVEEQFF.

This chain connects TRBV6-5 to TRBJ2-1; D might be TRBD1 (6 bases). The CDR3 is made up of 14 amino acids. V was pared by 0 bases and J by 6 bases, with 9 bases between. Germline V gene data show CDR1 as MNHEY and CDR2 as SVGAGI. CDR3 region: CASSYSLQGNEQFF. Written as DNA, the CDR3 is TGTGCCAGCAGTTACTCCTTACAGGGCAATGAGCAGTTCTTC.

In its sample, this clonotype was seen a few times. The genes are TRBV24-1 and TRBJ2-5; 16 bases are shared with TRBD2. Germline V CDR1 and CDR2: KGHDR, SFDVKD. V was pared by 2 bases and J by 1 base, with 3 bases of the junction left unmatched. The CDR3 loop spans 18 amino acids. DNA for the CDR3: TGTGCCACCAGTGATTCCGGGACTAGCGGGAGGGCCCAAGAGACCCAGTACTTC. Its protein is CATSDSGTSGRAQETQYF.

The sample holds a few counts of this clonotype. The CDR3: CASSRLGPNYEKLFF. Here the CDR3 DNA reads TGTGCCAGCAGCAGGCTCGGCCCTAATTACGAAAAACTGTTTTTT. The genes are TRBV7-9 and TRBJ1-4; no firm D call. The CDR3 spans 15 residues. Germline-derived CDR1 and CDR2 are SEHNR and FQNEAQ (reference sequence). The V end was cut by 5 bases, the J end by 8 bases, with 18 bases between.

The rearrangement uses TRBV20-1 and TRBJ2-1; D is undetermined. Trimming removed 2 bases at V and 0 bases at J, with 14 bases between. CDR3 length: 16 residues. Germline-derived CDR1 and CDR2 are DFQATT and SNEGSKA (reference sequence). The CDR3 DNA follows: TGCAGTGCTAGACCCTTCGACCGGAGCTCCTACAATGAGCAGTTCTTC. Amino acids: CSARPFDRSSYNEQFF.

This clonotype was seen at least ten times. J is TRBJ1-1 and V is TRBV19; D is possibly TRBD1 (5 bases). CDR1 LNHDA and CDR2 SQIVND come from the germline V gene (reference sequence). The CDR3 covers 16 residues. The V gene lost 2 bases and the J gene lost 0 bases, with 13 bases spanning the gap. CDR3 residues: CASSISAQAMNTEAFF. In nucleotides, the CDR3 is TGTGCCAGTAGTATATCAGCACAGGCAATGAACACTGAAGCTTTCTTT.

This clonotype has just a few counts. The chain couples TRBV12-3 or TRBV12-4 to TRBJ2-7; TRBD2 might be the D (6 bases). This CDR3 spans 12 amino acids. V was shortened by 6 bases and J by 6 bases, with 12 bases between the two germline ends. The CDR3 bases are TGTGCCAGCAGGGTGACTAGTCGCGAGCAGTACTTC. Residues: CASRVTSREQYF.

This rearrangement joins TRBV29-1 to TRBJ2-1, with D perhaps being TRBD1 or TRBD2 (6 bases each). The V end was cut by 3 bases, the J end by 8 bases, with 17 bases between. The CDR3 sequence is 14 residues long. CDR1 SQVTM and CDR2 ANQGSEA come from the germline V gene. CDR3 residues: CSVEARGTGDEQFF. The CDR3 DNA reads as TGCAGCGTTGAGGCCAGGGGAACGGGGGATGAGCAGTTCTTC.

This clonotype was picked up many times. The V gene is TRBV6-4, the J gene TRBJ2-1, with TRBD2 matching 13 bases. J was trimmed by 7 bases and V by 3 bases; bases with no gene match: 6. Germline lookup yields CDR1 MRHNA and CDR2 SNTAGT. The CDR3 has 16 amino acids. CDR3 protein: CASSETGTSGENEQFF. The CDR3 nucleotides read TGTGCCAGCAGTGAAACCGGGACTAGCGGGGAAAATGAGCAGTTCTTC.

This clonotype was seen ten or more times. The rearrangement links TRBV21-1 to TRBJ1-1. TRBV21-1 has pseudogene status. The CDR3 loop spans 16 amino acids. CDR3 DNA sequence: TGTGCCAGCAGCAACAGCAGGTTCTTCGATGGAACTGAAGCTTTCTTT. As protein: CASSNSRFFDGTEAFF.

This clonotype was seen many times. The chain combines TRBV12-3 or TRBV12-4 with TRBJ2-1; 7 positions agree with TRBD2. The trim removed 4 bases at V and 0 bases at J, leaving 0 bases unmatched. There are 14 residues in the CDR3. The CDR3 here is CASSWTSSYNEQFF. The CDR3 DNA reads as TGTGCCAGCAGTTGGACTAGCTCCTACAATGAGCAGTTCTTC.

This clonotype was picked up a small number of times. The chain recombines TRBV3-1 with TRBJ2-1; D is perhaps TRBD1 (6 bases). V was shortened by 8 bases and J by 2 bases, with 13 bases between the two germline ends. In germline, CDR1 is LGHDT, CDR2 YNNKEL (reference sequence). This CDR3 has 14 amino acids. The DNA of the CDR3 is TGTGCCAGCGGAGACCAGGGGACCTACAATGAGCAGTTCTTC. Amino acid sequence: CASGDQGTYNEQFF.

The CDR3 DNA reads as TGTGCCAGCCCCACTGTAGCGGGAGTAGGCACAGATACGCAGTATTTT. Amino acids: CASPTVAGVGTDTQYF. V usage is TRBV2 and J usage is TRBJ2-3; 9 positions match TRBD2. J lost 1 base, V lost 8 bases, and 10 bases had no gene match. CDR1 is SNHLY, CDR2 FYNNEI, per germline. CDR3 length: 16 amino acids.